This T cell receptor beta chain came from a study of T cell clones after liver transplantation. Overall study: Three of eight recipients were HCV-positive; others had non-autoimmune, non-viral indications. Timepoints were pre-transplant, pre-withdrawal, and after withdrawal was completed or failed. General study findings and limits: Post-transplant time points were not standardized, so conclusions are preliminary.

Sequencing used immunoSEQ multiplex PCR; TCRdb keeps in-frame clones, though not all of them. The data show about 15,000 clones, nearly 95% seen once. CD3+CD4+ and CD3+CD8+ cells were FACS-sorted from thawed unstimulated PBMCs. The V end was cut by 2 bases, the J end by 4 bases, with 12 bases between. Germline CDR1 reads ENHRY; CDR2 reads SYGVKD. CDR3 length: 14 amino acids. With respect to this clone: Its antigen remains unknown.

This sequence was found in a human donor who received a liver transplant. The starting material was CD8+ T cells from blood, obtained before liver transplant. The chain couples TRBV10-3 to TRBJ2-7; unclear D gene. Here the CDR3 DNA reads TGTGCCATCAGTGAGGACCTCGCCCCTTACGAGCAGTACTTC. Protein: CAISEDLAPYEQYF.